The clone carrying this T cell receptor beta chain has more than one count but fewer than ten. Amplification yielded TCR beta CDR3 regions, with RNA transcripts as the source. The HTBI primer set served for first-round RT-PCR of the TCR CDR3. A single record per CDR3 protein comes from TCRdb applying MiXCR to the multiplex PCR reads. Seen here are 650,000 to 850,000 distinct CDR3 sequences, about 19% observed once, and the top ten hold approximately 16%. This entry is derived from a study of T cells in Graves' hyperthyroidism and ophthalmopathy. CDR3 length equals 15 residues. Per germline, CDR1 MNHNS and CDR2 SASEGT. The ends were cut back, 0 bases at V and 10 bases at J, with 16 bases in the middle.

The sample consisted of blood. This TCR came from a woman aged 45-60 years with Graves' hyperthyroidism that later progressed to Graves' ophthalmopathy. This chain joins TRBV6-1 and TRBJ2-1; no clear D gene. Written as DNA, the CDR3 is TGTGCCAGCAGTGAAGCGCGTGCCCTCCGGATGGAGCAGTTCTTC. Its translation: CASSEARALRMEQFF.